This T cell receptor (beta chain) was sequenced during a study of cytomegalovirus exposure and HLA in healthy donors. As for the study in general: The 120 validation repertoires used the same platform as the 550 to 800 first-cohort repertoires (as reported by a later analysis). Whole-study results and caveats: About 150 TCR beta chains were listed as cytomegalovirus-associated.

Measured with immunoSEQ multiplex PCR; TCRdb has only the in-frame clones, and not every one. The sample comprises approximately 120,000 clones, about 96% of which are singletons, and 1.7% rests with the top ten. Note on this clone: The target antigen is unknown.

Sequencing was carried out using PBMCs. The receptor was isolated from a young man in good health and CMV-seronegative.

The CDR3 loop is CASSPHSSYGYTF. The CDR3 DNA follows: TGTGCCAGCAGCCCTCATAGCAGCTATGGCTACACCTTC. The chain joins TRBV7-9 to TRBJ1-2; no firm D call. The germline V gene encodes CDR1 SEHNR and CDR2 FQNEAQ (reference sequence). V lost 5 bases and J lost 4, with 11 bases in between. The CDR3 has 13 residues.